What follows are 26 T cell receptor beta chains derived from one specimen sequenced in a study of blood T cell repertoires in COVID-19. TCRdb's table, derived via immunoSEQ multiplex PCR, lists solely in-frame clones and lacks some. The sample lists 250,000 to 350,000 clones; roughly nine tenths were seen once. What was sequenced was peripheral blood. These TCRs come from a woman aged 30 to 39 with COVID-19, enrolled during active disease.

CDR3 DNA: TGCGCCAGCAGCTCTCCCCGGCCAGGGGGCTCCGTCTACGAGCAGTACTTC. This codes for CASSSPRPGGSVYEQYF. The rearrangement joins TRBV5-1 to TRBJ2-7; 8 nucleotides match TRBD1. Germline assignment: CDR1 SGHRS and CDR2 YFSETQ. The length of the CDR3 is 17 residues. The V segment lost 3 bases and the J segment 3 bases; nucleotides outside the gene matches: 14.

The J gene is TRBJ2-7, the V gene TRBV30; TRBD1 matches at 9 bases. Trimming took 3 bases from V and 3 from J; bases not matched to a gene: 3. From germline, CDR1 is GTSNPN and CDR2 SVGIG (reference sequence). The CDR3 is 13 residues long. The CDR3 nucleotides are TGTGCCTGGAGCGGGACAGGGAACTACGAGCAGTACTTC. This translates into CAWSGTGNYEQYF.

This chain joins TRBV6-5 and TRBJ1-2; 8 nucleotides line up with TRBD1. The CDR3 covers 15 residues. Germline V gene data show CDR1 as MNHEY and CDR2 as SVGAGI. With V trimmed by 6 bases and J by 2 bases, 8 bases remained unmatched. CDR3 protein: CASSRGQGGNYGYTF. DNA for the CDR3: TGTGCCAGCAGCCGCGGACAGGGTGGCAACTATGGCTACACCTTC.

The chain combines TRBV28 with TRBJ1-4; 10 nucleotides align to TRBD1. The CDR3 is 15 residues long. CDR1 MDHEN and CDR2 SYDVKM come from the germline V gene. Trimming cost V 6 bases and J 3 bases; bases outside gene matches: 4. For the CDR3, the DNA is TGTGCCAGCAGGGACAGGGGGGCATCTAATGAAAAACTGTTTTTT. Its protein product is CASRDRGASNEKLFF.

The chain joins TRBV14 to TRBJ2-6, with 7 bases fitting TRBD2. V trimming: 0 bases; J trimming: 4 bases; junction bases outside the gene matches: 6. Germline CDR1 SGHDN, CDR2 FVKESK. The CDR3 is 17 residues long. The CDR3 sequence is CASSQDYGGIGANVLTF. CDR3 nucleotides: TGTGCCAGCAGCCAAGATTACGGGGGGATCGGGGCCAACGTCCTGACTTTC.

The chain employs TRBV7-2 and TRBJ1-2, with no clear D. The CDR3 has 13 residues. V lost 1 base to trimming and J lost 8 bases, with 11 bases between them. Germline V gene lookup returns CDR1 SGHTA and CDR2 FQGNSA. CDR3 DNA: TGTGCCAGCAGCTTAGGGCCGGGAGTCGGCTACACCTTC. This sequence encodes CASSLGPGVGYTF.

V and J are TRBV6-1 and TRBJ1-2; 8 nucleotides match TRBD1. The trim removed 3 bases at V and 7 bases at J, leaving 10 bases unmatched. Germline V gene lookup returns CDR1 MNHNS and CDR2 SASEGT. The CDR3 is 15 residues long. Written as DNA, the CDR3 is TGTGCCAGCAGTGACGGGGACAGGTCGGCGGGTGGCTACACCTTC. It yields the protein CASSDGDRSAGGYTF.

CDR3 amino acids: CAISESAGAPDTQYF. CDR3 DNA sequence: TGTGCCATCAGTGAGTCTGCGGGAGCCCCAGATACGCAGTATTTT. The chain carries TRBV10-3 and TRBJ2-3; 7 bases line up with TRBD2. The CDR3 contains 15 residues. Germline loops: CDR1 ENHRY, CDR2 SYGVKD. Trimming removed 0 bases from V and 4 bases from J; junction bases left unmatched: 4.

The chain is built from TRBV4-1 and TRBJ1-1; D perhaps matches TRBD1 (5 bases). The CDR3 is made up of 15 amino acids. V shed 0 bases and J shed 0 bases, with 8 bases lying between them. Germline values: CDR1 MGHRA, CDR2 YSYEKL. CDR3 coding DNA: TGCGCCAGCAGCCAAGATCAGGGAATGAACACTGAAGCTTTCTTT. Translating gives CASSQDQGMNTEAFF.

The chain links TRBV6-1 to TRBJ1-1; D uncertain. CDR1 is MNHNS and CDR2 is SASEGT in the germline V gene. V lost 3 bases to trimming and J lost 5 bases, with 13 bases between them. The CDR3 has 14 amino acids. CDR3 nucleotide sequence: TGTGCCAGCAGTGAGCTACAGTTGGTAACTGAAGCTTTCTTT. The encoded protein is CASSELQLVTEAFF.

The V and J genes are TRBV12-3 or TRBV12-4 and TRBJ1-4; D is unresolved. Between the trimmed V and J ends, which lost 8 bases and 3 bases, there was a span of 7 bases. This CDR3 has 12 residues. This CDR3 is CASGLANEKLFF. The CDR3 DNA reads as TGTGCCAGCGGACTTGCTAATGAAAAACTGTTTTTT.

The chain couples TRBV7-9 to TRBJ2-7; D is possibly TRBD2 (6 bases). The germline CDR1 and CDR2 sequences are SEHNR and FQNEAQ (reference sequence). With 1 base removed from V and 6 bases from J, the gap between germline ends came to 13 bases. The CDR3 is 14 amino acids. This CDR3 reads CASSLGRGGTEQYF. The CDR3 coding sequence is TGTGCCAGCAGCTTAGGGAGGGGTGGGACCGAGCAGTACTTC.

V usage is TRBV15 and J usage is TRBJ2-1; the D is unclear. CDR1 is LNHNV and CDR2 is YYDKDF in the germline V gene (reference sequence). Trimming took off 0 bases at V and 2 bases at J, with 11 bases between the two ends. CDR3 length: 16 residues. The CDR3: CATSRDRLEPYNEQFF. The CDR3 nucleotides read TGTGCCACCAGCAGAGATCGACTCGAACCCTACAATGAGCAGTTCTTC.

The CDR3: CASRVTGGPGEKLFF. The CDR3 DNA is TGCGCCAGCAGAGTCACGGGGGGGCCGGGGGAAAAACTGTTTTTT. The rearrangement links TRBV5-1 to TRBJ1-4; maybe TRBD1 (6 bases). The CDR3 runs to 15 residues. Between the trimmed V and J ends, which lost 5 bases and 8 bases, there was a span of 19 bases. Germline CDR1 SGHRS, CDR2 YFSETQ.

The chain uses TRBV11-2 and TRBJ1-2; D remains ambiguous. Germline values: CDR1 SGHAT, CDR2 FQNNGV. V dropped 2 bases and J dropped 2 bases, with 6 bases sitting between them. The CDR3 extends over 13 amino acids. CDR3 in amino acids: CASSLRENYGYTF. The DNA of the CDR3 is TGTGCCAGCAGCTTAAGGGAGAACTATGGCTACACCTTC.

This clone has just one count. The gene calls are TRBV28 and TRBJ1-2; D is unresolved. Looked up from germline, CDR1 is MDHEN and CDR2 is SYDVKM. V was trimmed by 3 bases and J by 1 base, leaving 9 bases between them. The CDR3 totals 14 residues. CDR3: CASSFGAVNYGYTF. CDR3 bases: TGTGCCAGCAGTTTCGGAGCAGTTAACTATGGCTACACCTTC.

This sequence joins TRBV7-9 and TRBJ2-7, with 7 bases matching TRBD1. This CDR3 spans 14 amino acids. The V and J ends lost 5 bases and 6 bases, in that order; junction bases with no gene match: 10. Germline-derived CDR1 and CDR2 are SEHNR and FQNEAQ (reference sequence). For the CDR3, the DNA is TGTGCCAGCAGCCCCGACAGGGATCCCCTCGAGCAGTACTTC. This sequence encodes CASSPDRDPLEQYF.

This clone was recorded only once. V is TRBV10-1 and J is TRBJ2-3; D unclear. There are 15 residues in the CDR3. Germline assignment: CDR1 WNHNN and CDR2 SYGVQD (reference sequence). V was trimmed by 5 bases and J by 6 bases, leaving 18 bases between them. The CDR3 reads CASSPSLSRLDTQYF. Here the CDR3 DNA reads TGCGCCAGCAGTCCCTCCCTTTCCCGACTGGATACGCAGTATTTT.

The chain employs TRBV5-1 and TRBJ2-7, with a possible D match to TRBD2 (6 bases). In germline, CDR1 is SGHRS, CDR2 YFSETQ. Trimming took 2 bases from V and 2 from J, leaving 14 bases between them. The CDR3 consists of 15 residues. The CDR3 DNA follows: TGCGCCAGCAGCTTTATGGGGGGTAGCACCTACGAGCAGTACTTC. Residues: CASSFMGGSTYEQYF.

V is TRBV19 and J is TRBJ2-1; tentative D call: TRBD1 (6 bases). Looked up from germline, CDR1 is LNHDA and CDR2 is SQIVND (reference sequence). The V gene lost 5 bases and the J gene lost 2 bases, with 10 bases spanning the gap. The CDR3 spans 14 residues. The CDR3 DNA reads TGTGCCAGTAGTGAAAACAGGGCCTACAATGAGCAGTTCTTC. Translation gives CASSENRAYNEQFF. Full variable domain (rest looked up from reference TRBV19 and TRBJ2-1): DGGITQSPKYLFRKEGQNVTLSCEQNLNHDAMYWYRQDPGQGLRLIYYSQIVNDFQKGDIAEGYSVSREKKESFPLTVTSAQKNPTAFYLCASSENRAYNEQFFGPGTRLTVL.

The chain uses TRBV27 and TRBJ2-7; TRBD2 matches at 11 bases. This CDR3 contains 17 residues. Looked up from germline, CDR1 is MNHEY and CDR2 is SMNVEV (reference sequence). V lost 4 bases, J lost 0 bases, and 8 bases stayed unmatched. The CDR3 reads CASSSPGTSGSSYEQYF. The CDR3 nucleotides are TGTGCCAGCAGTTCCCCCGGGACTAGCGGAAGCTCCTACGAGCAGTACTTC.

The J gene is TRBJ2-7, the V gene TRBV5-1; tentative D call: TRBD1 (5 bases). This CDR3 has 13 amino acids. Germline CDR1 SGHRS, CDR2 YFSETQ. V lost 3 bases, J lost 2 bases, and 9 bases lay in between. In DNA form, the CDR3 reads TGCGCCAGCAGCTACGACAGAACCTACGAGCAGTACTTC. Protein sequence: CASSYDRTYEQYF.

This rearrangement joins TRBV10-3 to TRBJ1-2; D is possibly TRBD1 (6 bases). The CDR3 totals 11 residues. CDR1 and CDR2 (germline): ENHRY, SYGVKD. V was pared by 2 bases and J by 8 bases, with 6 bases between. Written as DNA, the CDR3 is TGTGCCATCAGTGAGGGGGGCGGCTACACCTTC. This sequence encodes CAISEGGGYTF.

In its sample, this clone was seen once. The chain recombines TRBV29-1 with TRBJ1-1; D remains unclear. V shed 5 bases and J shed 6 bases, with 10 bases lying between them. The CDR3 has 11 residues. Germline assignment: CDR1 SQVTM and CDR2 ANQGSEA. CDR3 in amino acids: CSVRGLAEAFF. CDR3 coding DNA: TGCAGCGTTCGAGGGTTAGCTGAAGCTTTCTTT.

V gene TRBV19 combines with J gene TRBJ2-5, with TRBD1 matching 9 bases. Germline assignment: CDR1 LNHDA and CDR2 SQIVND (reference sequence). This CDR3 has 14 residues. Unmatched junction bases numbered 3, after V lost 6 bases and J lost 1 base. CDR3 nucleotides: TGTGCCAGTAGGCAACAGGGGGCCCAAGAGACCCAGTACTTC. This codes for CASRQQGAQETQYF.

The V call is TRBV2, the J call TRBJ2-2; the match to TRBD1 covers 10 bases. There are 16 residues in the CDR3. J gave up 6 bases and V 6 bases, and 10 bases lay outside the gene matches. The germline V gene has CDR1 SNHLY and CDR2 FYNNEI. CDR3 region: CASSSDRGRGAGELFF. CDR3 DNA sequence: TGTGCCAGCAGCAGTGACAGGGGGCGAGGGGCCGGGGAGCTGTTTTTT. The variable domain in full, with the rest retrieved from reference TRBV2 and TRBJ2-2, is EPEVTQTPSHQVTQMGQEVILRCVPISNHLYFYWYRQILGQKVEFLVSFYNNEISEKSEIFDDQFSVERPDGSNFTLKIRSTKLEDSAMYFCASSSDRGRGAGELFFGEGSRLTVL.